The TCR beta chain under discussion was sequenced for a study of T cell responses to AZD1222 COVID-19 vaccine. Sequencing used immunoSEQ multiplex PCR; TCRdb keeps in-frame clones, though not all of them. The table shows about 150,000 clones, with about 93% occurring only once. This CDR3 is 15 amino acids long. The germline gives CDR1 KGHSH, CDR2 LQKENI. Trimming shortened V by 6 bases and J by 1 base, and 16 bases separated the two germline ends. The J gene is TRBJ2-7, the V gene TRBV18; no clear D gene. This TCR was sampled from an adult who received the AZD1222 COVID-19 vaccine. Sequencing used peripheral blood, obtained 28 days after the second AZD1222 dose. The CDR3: CASSPPVKRSYEQYF. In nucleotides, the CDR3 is TGTGCCAGCTCCCCGCCGGTCAAAAGATCCTACGAGCAGTACTTC.